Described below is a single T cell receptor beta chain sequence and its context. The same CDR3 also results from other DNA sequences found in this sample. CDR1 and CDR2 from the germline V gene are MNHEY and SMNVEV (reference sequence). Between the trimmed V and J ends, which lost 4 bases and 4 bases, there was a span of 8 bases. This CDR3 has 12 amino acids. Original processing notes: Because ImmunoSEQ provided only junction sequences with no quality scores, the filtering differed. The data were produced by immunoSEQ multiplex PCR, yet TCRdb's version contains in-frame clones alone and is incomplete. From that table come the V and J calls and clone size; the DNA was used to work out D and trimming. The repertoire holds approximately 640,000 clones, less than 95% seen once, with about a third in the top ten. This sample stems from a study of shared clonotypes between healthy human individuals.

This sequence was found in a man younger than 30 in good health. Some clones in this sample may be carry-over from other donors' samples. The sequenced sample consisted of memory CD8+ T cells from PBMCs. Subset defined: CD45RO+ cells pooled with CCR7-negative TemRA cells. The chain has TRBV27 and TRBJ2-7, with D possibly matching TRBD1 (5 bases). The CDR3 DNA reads TGTGCCAGCAGTTCCACAGGTTACGAGCAGTACTTC. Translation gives CASSSTGYEQYF.